A selection of T cell receptor beta chains follows, all from one sample in a study of naive and memory T cell subsets. MiXCR, applied by TCRdb to the UMI-ligation and nested PCR reads, yields one record per CDR3 protein. The sample has 130,000 to 150,000 distinct CDR3 sequences, more than 15% seen once; the top ten hold about 0.13%. The sample taken for sequencing was naive CD4+ T cells from blood. The receptors come from a human donor in good health. Both conserved end residues are trimmed from each CDR3. A D gene is named only where the DNA matches it firmly.

j_gene,v_gene,d_gene,CDR3aa
TRBJ2-1,TRBV5-1,TRBD1,ASSFGTGNEQF
TRBJ2-1,TRBV12-3/TRBV12-4,TRBD2,ASRRTSGSHNEQF
TRBJ2-5,TRBV7-9,TRBD2,ASSWGLAGDGETQY
TRBJ2-2,TRBV4-1,-,ASSQGAASLIGVGELF
TRBJ2-3,TRBV9,TRBD1,ASSSRGDRGTDTQY
TRBJ2-5,TRBV5-1,TRBD1,ASSKQGTAQETQY
TRBJ1-2,TRBV12-3/TRBV12-4,-,ASSPRGPENYGYT
TRBJ2-3,TRBV5-1,-,ASSLSRDDTDTQY
TRBJ2-7,TRBV4-1,-,ASSQGQGPWDEQY
TRBJ2-7,TRBV6-4,-,ASGIFSGSRSYEQY
TRBJ2-5,TRBV5-1,-,ASSPILGGETQY
TRBJ2-5,TRBV7-6,-,ASSLARQETQY
TRBJ2-1,TRBV20-1,TRBD2,SAAGLAGGSSYNEQF
TRBJ2-7,TRBV12-3/TRBV12-4,-,ASSLGFAEQY
TRBJ2-2,TRBV6-5,-,ASSPPPGLPNTGELF
TRBJ2-3,TRBV2,-,ASSESTDTQY
TRBJ2-5,TRBV29-1,-,PRGLSYGTQY
TRBJ2-7,TRBV5-1,-,ASSLAPDTSYEQY
TRBJ2-5,TRBV10-3,TRBD2,AIKSTSGQETQY
TRBJ2-1,TRBV18,TRBD2,ASSPLAGVSYNEQF
TRBJ2-3,TRBV10-3,-,AISDTAGTWDTQY
TRBJ2-2,TRBV28,-,ASSLMSRVELF
TRBJ1-5,TRBV12-3/TRBV12-4,TRBD1,ASSPRTGGANQPQH
TRBJ2-3,TRBV14,TRBD2,ASSHLAGRKGGTDTQY
TRBJ2-7,TRBV4-3,TRBD1,ASSQITGTGDIRY
TRBJ2-1,TRBV7-9,TRBD2,ASSAGTSGRTLWAYNEQF
TRBJ2-5,TRBV7-2,-,ASSQLSRETQY
TRBJ1-2,TRBV20-1,-,SAGHTGENGYT
TRBJ2-5,TRBV20-1,TRBD2,SATGPLAGVGRRETQY
TRBJ2-1,TRBV2,-,ASIRDSYNEQF
TRBJ2-2,TRBV5-4,-,ASSLASGELF
TRBJ2-1,TRBV4-2,TRBD2,ASSQPALGLAPALGNEQF
TRBJ2-5,TRBV7-9,TRBD1,ASSSRQGVGKTQY
TRBJ2-1,TRBV2,-,AGSPYNEQF
TRBJ2-5,TRBV2,TRBD2,ASSRLAGQETQY
TRBJ1-4,TRBV20-1,-,SARDRQGGKLF
TRBJ1-5,TRBV4-1,TRBD1,ASSQVRPGTGFGQPQH
TRBJ2-7,TRBV29-1,TRBD2,SARGSGDYEQY
TRBJ1-5,TRBV20-1,-,SVSTAFLDSNQPQH
TRBJ2-1,TRBV20-1,-,SARELAGDNEQF
TRBJ2-3,TRBV19,TRBD2,ASSPFGAGAGDTQY
TRBJ2-5,TRBV20-1,-,SARVGHQETQY
TRBJ2-7,TRBV5-1,TRBD1,ASSGAGTVGYEQY
TRBJ1-2,TRBV11-2,-,ASSPSPGGYGYT
TRBJ1-5,TRBV7-2,-,ASNTPGRPQH
TRBJ2-1,TRBV9,TRBD1,ASSVGDSPYNEQF
TRBJ2-5,TRBV9,TRBD2,ASSYGRAGKETQY
TRBJ2-2,TRBV10-1,-,ASSERGTGELF
TRBJ2-7,TRBV6-2/TRBV6-3,-,ATGGSTVTYEQY
TRBJ2-3,TRBV20-1,TRBD1,SAQGTGELTDTQY
TRBJ2-3,TRBV6-5,-,ATGRREDTQY
TRBJ2-1,TRBV29-1,-,SVEVSAANEQF
TRBJ2-3,TRBV20-1,-,SARWAASTDTQY
TRBJ2-3,TRBV7-2,-,ASSLSGLITDTQY
TRBJ2-7,TRBV10-3,-,AISKGLESSYEQY
TRBJ2-3,TRBV2,TRBD2,ASRKAGRLVGDTQY
TRBJ2-3,TRBV5-1,-,ASNPNPGDTQY